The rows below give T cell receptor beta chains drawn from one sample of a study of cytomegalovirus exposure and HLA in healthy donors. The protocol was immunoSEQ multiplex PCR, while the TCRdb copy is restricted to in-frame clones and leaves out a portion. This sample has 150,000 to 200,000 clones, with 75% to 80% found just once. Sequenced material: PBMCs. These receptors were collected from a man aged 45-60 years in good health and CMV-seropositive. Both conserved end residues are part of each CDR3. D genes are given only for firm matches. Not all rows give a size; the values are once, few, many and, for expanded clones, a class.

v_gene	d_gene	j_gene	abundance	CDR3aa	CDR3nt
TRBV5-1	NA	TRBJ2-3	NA	CASSLAQIIDTQYF	TGCGCCAGCAGCTTGGCGCAGATAATAGATACGCAGTATTTT
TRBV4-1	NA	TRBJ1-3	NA	CASSQDRRFYSGNTIYF	TGCGCCAGCAGCCAAGATCGCCGATTCTACTCTGGAAACACCATATATTTT
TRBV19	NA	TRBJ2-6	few	CASSGSGNSGANVLTF	TGTGCCAGTAGTGGCTCAGGGAACTCTGGGGCCAACGTCCTGACTTTC
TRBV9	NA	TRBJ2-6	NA	CASSPRAAGANVLTF	TGTGCCAGCAGCCCAAGAGCGGCAGGGGCCAACGTCCTGACTTTC
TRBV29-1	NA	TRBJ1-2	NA	CSVEPQGHYGYTF	TGCAGCGTTGAACCACAGGGTCACTATGGCTACACCTTC
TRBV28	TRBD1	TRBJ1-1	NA	CASKLTGVTEAFF	TGTGCCAGCAAGTTGACAGGGGTTACTGAAGCTTTCTTT
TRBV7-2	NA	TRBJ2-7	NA	CASSLNGDAYEQYF	TGTGCCAGCAGCTTAAACGGGGATGCCTACGAGCAGTACTTC
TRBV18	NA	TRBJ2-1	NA	CASSVTTDNEQFF	TGTGCCAGCTCAGTCACCACGGACAATGAGCAGTTCTTC
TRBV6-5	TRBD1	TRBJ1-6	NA	CASSYSLVRGASPLHF	TGTGCCAGCAGTTACTCGTTGGTCAGGGGGGCTTCACCCCTCCACTTT
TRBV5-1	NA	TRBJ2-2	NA	CATSGLSGTGELFF	TGCGCCACCTCGGGACTCTCGGGGACCGGGGAGCTGTTTTTT
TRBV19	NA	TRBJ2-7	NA	CASSPYWGPYEQYF	TGTGCCAGTAGTCCTTATTGGGGGCCTTACGAGCAGTACTTC
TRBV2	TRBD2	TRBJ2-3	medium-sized	CASIREAGGLTDTQYF	TGTGCCAGCATCCGGGAGGCGGGGGGCCTCACAGATACGCAGTATTTT
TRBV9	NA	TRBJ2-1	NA	CASSVVDNLNEQFF	TGTGCCAGCAGCGTAGTGGACAACCTCAATGAGCAGTTCTTC
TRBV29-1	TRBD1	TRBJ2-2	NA	CSVEVVGGKTGELFF	TGCAGCGTTGAAGTGGTAGGGGGCAAAACCGGGGAGCTGTTTTTT
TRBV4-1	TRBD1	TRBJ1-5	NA	CASSQEGTGGIQPQHF	TGCGCCAGCAGCCAAGAAGGGACAGGGGGGATTCAGCCCCAGCATTTT
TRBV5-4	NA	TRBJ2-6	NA	CASSFGGTGANVLTF	TGTGCCAGCAGCTTCGGAGGGACTGGGGCCAACGTCCTGACTTTC
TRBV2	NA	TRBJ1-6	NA	CASSEPGPGTTLHF	TGTGCCAGCAGTGAACCAGGGCCAGGAACGACCCTCCACTTT
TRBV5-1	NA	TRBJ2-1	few	CASSLAGQFYNEQFF	TGCGCCAGCAGCTTGGCCGGACAATTCTACAATGAGCAGTTCTTC
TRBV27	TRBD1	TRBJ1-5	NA	CASRGDRGVGSNQPQHF	TGTGCCAGCAGAGGGGACAGGGGTGTCGGTAGCAATCAGCCCCAGCATTTT
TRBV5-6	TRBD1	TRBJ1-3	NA	CASSSDRGRPGNTIYF	TGTGCCAGCAGCTCGGACAGGGGGCGACCTGGAAACACCATATATTTT
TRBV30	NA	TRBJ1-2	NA	CAWSRRLDGYTF	TGTGCCTGGAGCCGCAGACTAGATGGCTACACCTTC